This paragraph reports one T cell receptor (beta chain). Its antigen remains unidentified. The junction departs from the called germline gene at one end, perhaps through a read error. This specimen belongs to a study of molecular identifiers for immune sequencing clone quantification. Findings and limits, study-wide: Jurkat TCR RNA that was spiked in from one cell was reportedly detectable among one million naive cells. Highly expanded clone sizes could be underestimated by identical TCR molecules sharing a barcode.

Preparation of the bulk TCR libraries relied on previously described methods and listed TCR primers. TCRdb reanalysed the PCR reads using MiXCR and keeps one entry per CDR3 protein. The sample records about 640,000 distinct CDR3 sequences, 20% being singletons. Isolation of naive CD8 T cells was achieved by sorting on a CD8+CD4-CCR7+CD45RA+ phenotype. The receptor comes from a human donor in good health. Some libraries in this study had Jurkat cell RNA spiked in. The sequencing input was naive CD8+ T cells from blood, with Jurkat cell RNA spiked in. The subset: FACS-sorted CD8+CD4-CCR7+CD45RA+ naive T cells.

The CDR3 nucleotides are TGTGCCGGCAGCCACTTCTCCTACGAGCAGTACTTC. It translates to CAGSHFSYEQYF. This rearrangement joins TRBV7-3 to TRBJ2-7; the D is unclear. This CDR3 spans 12 amino acids. Germline CDR1 reads SGHTA; CDR2 reads FQGTGA.